This T cell receptor (beta chain) emerged from a study of T cell responses to AZD1222 COVID-19 vaccine. Study-wide results and caveats: At 160-218 and 743-854, vaccine-associated CD4 TCRs were dominant, and they spanned spike. Baseline seropositivity characterized only a handful of AZD1222 recipients. Spike-specific TCR breadth rose after two AZD1222 doses, and depth rose as well.

Pooled samples include second doses given at about 4 or 12 weeks. The V gene end was trimmed by 5 bases and the J gene end by 2 bases; junction bases not matched to a gene: 11. This CDR3 has 17 residues. Germline V gene lookup returns CDR1 PRHDT and CDR2 FYEKMQ (reference sequence). TCRdb keeps only in-frame clones here, not all; method: immunoSEQ multiplex PCR. The sample holds roughly 120,000 clones, about 87% seen once. On this clone itself: Its antigen is unknown.

Sequenced material: peripheral blood, taken 28 days after the second AZD1222 dose. The TCR comes from an adult who received the AZD1222 COVID-19 vaccine. The chain employs TRBV13 and TRBJ2-4, with TRBD2 matching 8 bases. The CDR3: CASSPPGLAGSKNIQYF. The CDR3 region has the DNA TGTGCCAGCAGCCCACCCGGGTTAGCGGGGTCCAAAAACATTCAGTACTTC.